Reported below is one TCR beta chain. Its antigen is currently unknown. The donors gave bone marrow, and they were healthy. Vbeta (60) and Jbeta (13) primers were used in the PCR. The protocol was immunoSEQ multiplex PCR, while the TCRdb copy is restricted to in-frame clones and leaves out a portion. Among over 150,000 clones listed, 80% were seen once. V gave up 0 bases and J gave up 7 bases; unmatched junction bases: 3. CDR1 and CDR2 from the germline V gene are SGHDT and YYEEEE. The CDR3 is made up of 14 amino acids. The sample is drawn from a study of cytomegalovirus exposure and HLA in healthy donors. Regarding the study as a whole: TCR beta V- and J-gene trimming, according to a later analysis, was linked to a missense DCLRE1C variant. Testing in vitro showed a few CMV-associated chains specific for CMV antigens. Near-uniform donor sequencing depth was presumed by presence/absence analyses.

The rearrangement uses TRBV5-6 and TRBJ2-4; 8 bases match TRBD2. Input material: PBMCs. The receptor's source is a man aged 25-40 years in good health and CMV-seronegative. The DNA of the CDR3 is TGTGCCAGCAGCTTGGTTGGCGGGGGGAACATTCAGTACTTC. The encoded protein is CASSLVGGGNIQYF. The variable domain in full, with the rest retrieved from reference TRBV5-6 and TRBJ2-4, is DAGVTQSPTHLIKTRGQQVTLRCSPKSGHDTVSWYQQALGQGPQFIFQYYEEEERQRGNFPDRFSGHQFPNYSSELNVNALLLGDSALYLCASSLVGGGNIQYFGAGTRLSVL.